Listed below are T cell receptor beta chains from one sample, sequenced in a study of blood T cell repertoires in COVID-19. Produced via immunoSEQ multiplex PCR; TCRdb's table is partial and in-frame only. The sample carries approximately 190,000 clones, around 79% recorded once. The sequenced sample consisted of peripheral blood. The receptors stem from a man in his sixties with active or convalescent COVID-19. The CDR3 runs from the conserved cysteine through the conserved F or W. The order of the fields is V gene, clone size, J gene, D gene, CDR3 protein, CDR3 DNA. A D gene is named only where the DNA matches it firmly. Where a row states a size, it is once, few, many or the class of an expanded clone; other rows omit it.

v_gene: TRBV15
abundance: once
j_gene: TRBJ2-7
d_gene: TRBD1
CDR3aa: CATSRGRTGGAYEQYF
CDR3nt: TGTGCCACCAGCAGAGGTCGGACAGGGGGCGCCTACGAGCAGTACTTC

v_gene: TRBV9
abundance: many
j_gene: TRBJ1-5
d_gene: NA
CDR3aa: CASSAGWNQPQHF
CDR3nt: TGTGCCAGCAGTGCGGGCTGGAATCAGCCCCAGCATTTT

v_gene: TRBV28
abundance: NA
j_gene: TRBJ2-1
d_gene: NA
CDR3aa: CASCSWSSNEQFF
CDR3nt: TGTGCCAGCTGCAGTTGGTCATCTAATGAGCAGTTCTTC

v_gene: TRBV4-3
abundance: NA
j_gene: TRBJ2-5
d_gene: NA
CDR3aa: CASSQGQSETQYF
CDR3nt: TGCGCCAGCAGCCAGGGGCAATCGGAGACCCAGTACTTC

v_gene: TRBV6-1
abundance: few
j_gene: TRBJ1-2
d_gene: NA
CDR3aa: CASSERSYGYTF
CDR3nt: TGTGCCAGCAGTGAGCGATCCTATGGCTACACCTTC

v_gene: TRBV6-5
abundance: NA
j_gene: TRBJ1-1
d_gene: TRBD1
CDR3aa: CASSYSQGAGTEAFF
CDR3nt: TGTGCCAGCAGTTACTCTCAGGGGGCAGGGACTGAAGCTTTCTTT

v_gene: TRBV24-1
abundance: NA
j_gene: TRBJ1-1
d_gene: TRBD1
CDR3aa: CATAGQGGTEAFF
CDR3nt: TGTGCCACGGCGGGACAGGGAGGCACTGAAGCTTTCTTT

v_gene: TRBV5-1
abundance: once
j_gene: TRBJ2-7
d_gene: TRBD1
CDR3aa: CASSHGTGGVRREQYF
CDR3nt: TGCGCCAGCAGCCATGGTACAGGGGGCGTGCGTCGCGAGCAGTACTTC

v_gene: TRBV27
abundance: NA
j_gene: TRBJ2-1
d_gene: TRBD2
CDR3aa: CASSFRGTSGEAHEQFF
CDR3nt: TGTGCCAGCAGTTTTCGAGGGACTAGCGGGGAGGCCCATGAGCAGTTCTTC

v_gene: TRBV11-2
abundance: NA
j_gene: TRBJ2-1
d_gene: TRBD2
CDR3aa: CASSLGTSGRSEQFF
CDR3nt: TGTGCCAGCAGCTTAGGGACTAGCGGGAGAAGTGAGCAGTTCTTC

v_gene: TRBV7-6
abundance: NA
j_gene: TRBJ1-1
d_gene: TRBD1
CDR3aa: CASSFGQGGNTEAFF
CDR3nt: TGTGCCAGCAGCTTTGGGCAGGGGGGGAACACTGAAGCTTTCTTT

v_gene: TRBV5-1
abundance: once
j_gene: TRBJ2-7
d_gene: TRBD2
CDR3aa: CASSLRELATEQYF
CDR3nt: TGCGCCAGCAGCTTAAGGGAACTAGCGACCGAGCAGTACTTC

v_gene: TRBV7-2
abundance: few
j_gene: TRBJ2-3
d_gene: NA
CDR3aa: CASSLALAGTDTQYF
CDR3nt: TGTGCCAGCAGCTTAGCACTAGCAGGCACAGATACGCAGTATTTT

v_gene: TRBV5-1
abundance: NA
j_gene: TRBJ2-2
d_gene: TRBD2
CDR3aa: CASSWTGAGTNTGELFF
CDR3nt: TGCGCCAGCAGCTGGACGGGAGCGGGGACGAACACCGGGGAGCTGTTTTTT

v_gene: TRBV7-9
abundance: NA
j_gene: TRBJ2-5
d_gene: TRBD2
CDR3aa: CASSLVSPGGQETQYF
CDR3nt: TGTGCCAGCAGCTTAGTGTCACCGGGAGGGCAAGAGACCCAGTACTTC

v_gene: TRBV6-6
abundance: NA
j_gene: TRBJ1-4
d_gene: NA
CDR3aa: CASSPSHRVTGRATNEKLFF
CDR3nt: TGTGCCAGCAGCCCCTCCCATCGGGTAACAGGGCGCGCAACTAATGAAAAACTGTTTTTT

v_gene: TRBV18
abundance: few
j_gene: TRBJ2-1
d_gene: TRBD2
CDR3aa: CASSPREGFGPGEQFF
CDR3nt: TGTGCCAGCTCACCACGGGAGGGATTCGGTCCCGGTGAGCAGTTCTTC

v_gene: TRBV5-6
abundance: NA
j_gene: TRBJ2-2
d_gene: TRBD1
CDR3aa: CASSWGQGGTGELFF
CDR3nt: TGTGCCAGCAGCTGGGGACAGGGGGGGACCGGGGAGCTGTTTTTT

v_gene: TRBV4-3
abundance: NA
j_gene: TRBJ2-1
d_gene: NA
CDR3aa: CASSQHLGGLSSYNEQFF
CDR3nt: TGCGCCAGCAGCCAACACTTGGGAGGACTAAGCTCCTACAATGAGCAGTTCTTC

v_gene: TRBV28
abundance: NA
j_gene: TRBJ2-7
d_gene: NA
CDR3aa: CASSFRGSYEQYF
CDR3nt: TGTGCCAGCAGTTTTCGGGGGTCCTACGAGCAGTACTTC

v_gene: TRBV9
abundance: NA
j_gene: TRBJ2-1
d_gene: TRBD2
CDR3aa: CASSVGGRSYNEQFF
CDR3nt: TGTGCCAGCAGCGTGGGCGGGAGGTCCTACAATGAGCAGTTCTTC

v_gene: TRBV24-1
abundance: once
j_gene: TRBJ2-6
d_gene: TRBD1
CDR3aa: CATSGQGISGANVLTF
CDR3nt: TGTGCCACCAGCGGACAGGGTATATCTGGGGCCAACGTCCTGACTTTC

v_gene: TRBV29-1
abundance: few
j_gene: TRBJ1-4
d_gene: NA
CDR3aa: CSVVQGGSEKLFF
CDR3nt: TGCAGCGTTGTCCAGGGTGGTTCTGAAAAACTGTTTTTT

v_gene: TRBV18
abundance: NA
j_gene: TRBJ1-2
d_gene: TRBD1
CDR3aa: CASSPVRDRPVYGYTF
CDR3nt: TGTGCCAGCTCACCGGTTCGGGACAGACCTGTATATGGCTACACCTTC